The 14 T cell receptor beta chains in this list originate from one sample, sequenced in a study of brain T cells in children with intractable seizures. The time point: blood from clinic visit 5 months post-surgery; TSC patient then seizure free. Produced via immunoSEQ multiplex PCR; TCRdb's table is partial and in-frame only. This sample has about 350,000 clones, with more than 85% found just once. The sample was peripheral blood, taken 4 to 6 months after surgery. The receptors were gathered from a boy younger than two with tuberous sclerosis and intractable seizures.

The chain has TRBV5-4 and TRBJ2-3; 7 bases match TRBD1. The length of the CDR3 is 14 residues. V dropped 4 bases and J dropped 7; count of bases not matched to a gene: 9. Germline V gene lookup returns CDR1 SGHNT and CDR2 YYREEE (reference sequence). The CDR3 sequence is CASSHRQGPHTQYF. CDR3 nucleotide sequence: TGTGCCAGCAGCCACCGACAGGGCCCCCATACGCAGTATTTT.

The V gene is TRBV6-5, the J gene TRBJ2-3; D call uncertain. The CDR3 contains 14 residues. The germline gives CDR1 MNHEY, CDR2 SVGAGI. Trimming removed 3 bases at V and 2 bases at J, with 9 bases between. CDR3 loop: CASSYSRFTDTQYF. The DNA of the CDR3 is TGTGCCAGCAGTTATAGCCGCTTCACAGATACGCAGTATTTT.

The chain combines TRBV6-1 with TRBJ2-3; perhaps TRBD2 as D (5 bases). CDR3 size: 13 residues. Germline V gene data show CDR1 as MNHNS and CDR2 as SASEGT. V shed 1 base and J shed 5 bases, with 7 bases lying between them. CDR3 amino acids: CASSEGERDTQYF. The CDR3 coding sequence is TGTGCCAGCAGTGAAGGGGAGAGAGATACGCAGTATTTT.

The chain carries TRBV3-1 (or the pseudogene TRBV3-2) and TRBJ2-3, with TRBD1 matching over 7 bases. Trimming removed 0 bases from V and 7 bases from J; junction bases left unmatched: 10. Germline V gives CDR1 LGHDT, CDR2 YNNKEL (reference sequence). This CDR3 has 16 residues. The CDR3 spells CASSQDTGARSNTQYF. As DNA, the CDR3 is TGTGCCAGCAGCCAAGATACAGGGGCCCGGTCGAATACGCAGTATTTT.

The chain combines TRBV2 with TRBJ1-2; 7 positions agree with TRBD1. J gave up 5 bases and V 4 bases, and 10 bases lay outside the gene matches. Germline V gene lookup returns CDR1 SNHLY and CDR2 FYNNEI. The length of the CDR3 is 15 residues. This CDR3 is CASSAYSGQYYGYTF. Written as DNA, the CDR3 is TGTGCCAGCAGTGCCTATTCGGGACAGTATTATGGCTACACCTTC.

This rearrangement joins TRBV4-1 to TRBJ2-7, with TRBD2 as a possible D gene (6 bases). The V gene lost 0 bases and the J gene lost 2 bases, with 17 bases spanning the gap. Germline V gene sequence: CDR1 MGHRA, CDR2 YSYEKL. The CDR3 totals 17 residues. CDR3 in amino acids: CASSQESGRLGAYEQYF. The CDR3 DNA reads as TGCGCCAGCAGCCAAGAATCGGGGAGACTAGGAGCCTACGAGCAGTACTTC.

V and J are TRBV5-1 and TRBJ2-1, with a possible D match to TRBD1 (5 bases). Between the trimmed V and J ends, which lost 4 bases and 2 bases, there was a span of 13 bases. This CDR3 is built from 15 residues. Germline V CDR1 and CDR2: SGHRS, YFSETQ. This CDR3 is CASSKPTVPYNEQFF. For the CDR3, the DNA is TGCGCCAGCAGCAAACCGACAGTTCCCTACAATGAGCAGTTCTTC. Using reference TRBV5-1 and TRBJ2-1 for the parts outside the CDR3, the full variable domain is KAGVTQTPRYLIKTRGQQVTLSCSPISGHRSVSWYQQTPGQGLQFLFEYFSETQRNKGNFPGRFSGRQFSNSRSEMNVSTLELGDSALYLCASSKPTVPYNEQFFGPGTRLTVL.

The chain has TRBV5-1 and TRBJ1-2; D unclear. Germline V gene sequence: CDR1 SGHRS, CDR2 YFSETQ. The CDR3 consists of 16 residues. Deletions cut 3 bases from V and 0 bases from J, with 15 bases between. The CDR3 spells CASSSVRRLANYGYTF. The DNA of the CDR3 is TGCGCCAGCAGCTCAGTACGCAGGCTAGCTAACTATGGCTACACCTTC.

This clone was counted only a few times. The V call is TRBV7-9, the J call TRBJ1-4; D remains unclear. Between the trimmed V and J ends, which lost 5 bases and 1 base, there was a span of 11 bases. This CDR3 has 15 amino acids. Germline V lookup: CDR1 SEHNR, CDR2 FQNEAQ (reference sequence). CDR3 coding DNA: TGTGCCAGCAGCCTTCCCCTTAGAACTAATGAAAAACTGTTTTTT. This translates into CASSLPLRTNEKLFF.

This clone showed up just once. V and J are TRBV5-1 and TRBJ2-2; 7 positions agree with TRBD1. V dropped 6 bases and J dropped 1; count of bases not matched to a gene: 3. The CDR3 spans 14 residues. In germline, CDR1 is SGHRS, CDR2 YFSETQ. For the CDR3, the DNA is TGCGCCAGCAACAGGGGCCTGAACACCGGGGAGCTGTTTTTT. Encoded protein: CASNRGLNTGELFF. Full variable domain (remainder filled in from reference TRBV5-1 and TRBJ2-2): KAGVTQTPRYLIKTRGQQVTLSCSPISGHRSVSWYQQTPGQGLQFLFEYFSETQRNKGNFPGRFSGRQFSNSRSEMNVSTLELGDSALYLCASNRGLNTGELFFGEGSRLTVL.

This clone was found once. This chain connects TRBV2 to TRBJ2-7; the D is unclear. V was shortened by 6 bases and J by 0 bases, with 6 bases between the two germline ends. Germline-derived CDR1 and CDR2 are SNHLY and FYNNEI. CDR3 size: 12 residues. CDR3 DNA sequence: TGTGCCAGCAGGTTTAGCTCCTACGAGCAGTACTTC. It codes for CASRFSSYEQYF.

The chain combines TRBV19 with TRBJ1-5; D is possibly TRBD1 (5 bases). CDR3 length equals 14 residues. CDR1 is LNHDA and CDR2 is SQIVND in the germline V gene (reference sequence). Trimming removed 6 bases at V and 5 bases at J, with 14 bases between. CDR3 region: CASSPGAAYQPQHF. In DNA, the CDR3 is TGTGCCAGTAGCCCCGGGGCAGCTTATCAGCCCCAGCATTTT.

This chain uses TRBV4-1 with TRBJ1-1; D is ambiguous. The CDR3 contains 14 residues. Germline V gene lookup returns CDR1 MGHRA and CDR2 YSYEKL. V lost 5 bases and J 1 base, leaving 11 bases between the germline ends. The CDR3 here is CASSSPGQNTEAFF. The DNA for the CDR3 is TGCGCCAGCAGCTCCCCAGGCCAGAACACTGAAGCTTTCTTT.

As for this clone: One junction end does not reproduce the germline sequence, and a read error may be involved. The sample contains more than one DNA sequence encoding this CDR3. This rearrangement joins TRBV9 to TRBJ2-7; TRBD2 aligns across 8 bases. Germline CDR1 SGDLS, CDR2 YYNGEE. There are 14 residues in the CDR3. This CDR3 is CASSISTSAYEQYF. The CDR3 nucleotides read TGTGCCAGCAGCATATCGACTAGCGCCTACGAGCAGTATTTC.